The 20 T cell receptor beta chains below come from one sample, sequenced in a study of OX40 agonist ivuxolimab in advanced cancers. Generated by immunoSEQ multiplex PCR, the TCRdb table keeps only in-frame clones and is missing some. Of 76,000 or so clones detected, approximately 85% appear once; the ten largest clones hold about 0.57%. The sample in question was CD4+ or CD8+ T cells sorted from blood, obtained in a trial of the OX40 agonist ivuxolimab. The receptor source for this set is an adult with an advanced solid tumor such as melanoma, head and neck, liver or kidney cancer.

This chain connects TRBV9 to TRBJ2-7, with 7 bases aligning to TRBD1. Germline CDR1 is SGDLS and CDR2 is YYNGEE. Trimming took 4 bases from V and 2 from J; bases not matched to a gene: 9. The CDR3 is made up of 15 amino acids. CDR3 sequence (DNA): TGTGCCAGCAGCCTCAGGGACAGCGGACCCTACGAGCAGTACTTC. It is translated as CASSLRDSGPYEQYF.

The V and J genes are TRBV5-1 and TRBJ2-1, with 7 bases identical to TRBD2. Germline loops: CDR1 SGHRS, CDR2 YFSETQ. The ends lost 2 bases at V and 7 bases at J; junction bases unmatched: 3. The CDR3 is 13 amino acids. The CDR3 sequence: CASSFGGWNEQFF. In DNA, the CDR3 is TGCGCCAGCAGCTTCGGGGGGTGGAATGAGCAGTTCTTC.

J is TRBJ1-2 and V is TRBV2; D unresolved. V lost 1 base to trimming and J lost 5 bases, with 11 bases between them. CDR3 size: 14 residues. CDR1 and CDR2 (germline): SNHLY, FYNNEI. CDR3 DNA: TGTGCCAGCAGTGAAGAAGTTACGATTTATGGCTACACCTTC. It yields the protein CASSEEVTIYGYTF.

CDR3 sequence reads: CASGPGGSGNTIYF. Written as DNA, the CDR3 is TGTGCTAGTGGTCCCGGGGGATCTGGAAACACCATATATTTT. V is TRBV12-5 and J is TRBJ1-3; maybe TRBD1 (5 bases). V was pared by 5 bases and J by 1 base, with 9 bases between. The germline V gene has CDR1 LGHNT and CDR2 FRNRAP. The CDR3 sequence is 14 residues long.

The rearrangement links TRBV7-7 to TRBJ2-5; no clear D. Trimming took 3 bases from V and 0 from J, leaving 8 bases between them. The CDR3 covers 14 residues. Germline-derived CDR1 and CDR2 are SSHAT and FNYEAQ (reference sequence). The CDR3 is CASSFRRNQETQYF. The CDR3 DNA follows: TGTGCCAGCAGCTTTCGCAGAAACCAAGAGACCCAGTACTTC.

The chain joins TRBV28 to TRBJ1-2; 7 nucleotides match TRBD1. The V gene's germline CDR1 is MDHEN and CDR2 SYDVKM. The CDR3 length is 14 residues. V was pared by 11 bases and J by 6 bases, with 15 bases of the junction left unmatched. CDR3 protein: CAHGQAGGYHGYTF. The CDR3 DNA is TGTGCCCACGGACAGGCCGGGGGTTATCATGGCTACACCTTC.

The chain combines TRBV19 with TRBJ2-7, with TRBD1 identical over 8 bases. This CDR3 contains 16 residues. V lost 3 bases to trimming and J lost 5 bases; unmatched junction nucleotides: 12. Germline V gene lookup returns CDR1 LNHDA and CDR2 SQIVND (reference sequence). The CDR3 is CASSMDPGQGWDEQYF. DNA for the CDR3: TGTGCCAGTAGTATGGACCCCGGACAGGGTTGGGACGAGCAGTACTTC. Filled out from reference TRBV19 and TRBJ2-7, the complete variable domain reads DGGITQSPKYLFRKEGQNVTLSCEQNLNHDAMYWYRQDPGQGLRLIYYSQIVNDFQKGDIAEGYSVSREKKESFPLTVTSAQKNPTAFYLCASSMDPGQGWDEQYFGPGTRLTVT.

For the CDR3, the DNA is TGTGCCAGCAGCTTGGCGGAGAGCAACAGTGGCTACACCTTC. It codes for CASSLAESNSGYTF. This chain links TRBV7-9 with TRBJ1-2, with D unresolved. The CDR3 has 14 amino acids. With 3 bases removed from V and 7 bases from J, the gap between germline ends came to 15 bases. Germline lookup yields CDR1 SEHNR and CDR2 FQNEAQ (reference sequence).

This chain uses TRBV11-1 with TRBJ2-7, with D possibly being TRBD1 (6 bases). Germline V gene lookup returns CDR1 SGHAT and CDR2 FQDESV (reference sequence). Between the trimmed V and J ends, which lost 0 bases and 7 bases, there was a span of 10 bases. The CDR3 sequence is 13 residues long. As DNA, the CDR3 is TGTGCCAGCAGCTTAGCGCGGCAGGGGGAGCAGTACTTC. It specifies CASSLARQGEQYF.

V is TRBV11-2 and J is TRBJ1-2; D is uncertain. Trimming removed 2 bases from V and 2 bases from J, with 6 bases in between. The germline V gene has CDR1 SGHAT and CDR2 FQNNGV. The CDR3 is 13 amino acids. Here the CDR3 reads CASSLNRNYGYTF. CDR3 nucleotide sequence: TGTGCCAGCAGCTTAAACAGAAACTATGGCTACACCTTC.

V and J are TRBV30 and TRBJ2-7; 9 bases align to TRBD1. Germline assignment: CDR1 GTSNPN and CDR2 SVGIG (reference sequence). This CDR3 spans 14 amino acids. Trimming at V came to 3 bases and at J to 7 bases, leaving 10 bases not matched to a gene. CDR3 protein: CAWRLQGATGEQYF. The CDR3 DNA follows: TGTGCCTGGAGATTACAGGGGGCGACGGGGGAGCAGTACTTC.

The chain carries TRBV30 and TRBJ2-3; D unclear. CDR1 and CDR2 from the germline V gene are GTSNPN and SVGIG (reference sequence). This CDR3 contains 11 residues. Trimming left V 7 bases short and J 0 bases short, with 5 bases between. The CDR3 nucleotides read TGTGCCTCGACAAGCACAGATACGCAGTATTTT. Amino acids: CASTSTDTQYF.

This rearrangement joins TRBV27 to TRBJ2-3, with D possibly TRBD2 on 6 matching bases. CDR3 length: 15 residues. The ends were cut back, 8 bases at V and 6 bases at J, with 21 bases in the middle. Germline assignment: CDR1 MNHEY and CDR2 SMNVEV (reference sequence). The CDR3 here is CASCSVSGSVDTQYF. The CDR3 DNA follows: TGTGCCAGCTGCTCTGTCAGCGGGTCGGTGGATACGCAGTATTTT.

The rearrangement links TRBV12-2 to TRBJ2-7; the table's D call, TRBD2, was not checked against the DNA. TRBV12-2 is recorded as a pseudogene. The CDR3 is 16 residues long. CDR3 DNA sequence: TGTGCAAGTCGCTTCTACAACCGGGACTACTCCTACGAGCAGTACTTC. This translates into CASRFYNRDYSYEQYF.

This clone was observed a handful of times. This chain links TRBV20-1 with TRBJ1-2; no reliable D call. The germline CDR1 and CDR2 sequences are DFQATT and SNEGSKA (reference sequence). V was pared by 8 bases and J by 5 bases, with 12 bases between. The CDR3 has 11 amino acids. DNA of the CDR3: TGCAGTCTGACCAGCGCTTATGGCTACACCTTC. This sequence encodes CSLTSAYGYTF.

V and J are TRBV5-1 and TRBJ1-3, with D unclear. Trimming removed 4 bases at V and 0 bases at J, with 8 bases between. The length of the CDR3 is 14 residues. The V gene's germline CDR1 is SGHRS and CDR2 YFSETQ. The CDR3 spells CASSTGDSGNTIYF. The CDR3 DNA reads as TGCGCCAGCAGCACTGGGGACTCTGGAAACACCATATATTTT.

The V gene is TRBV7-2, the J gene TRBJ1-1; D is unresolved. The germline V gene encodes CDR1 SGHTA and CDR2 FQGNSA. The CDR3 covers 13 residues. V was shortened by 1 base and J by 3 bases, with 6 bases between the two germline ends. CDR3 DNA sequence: TGTGCCAGCAGCTTAGTTAGGGACACTGAAGCTTTCTTT. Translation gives CASSLVRDTEAFF.

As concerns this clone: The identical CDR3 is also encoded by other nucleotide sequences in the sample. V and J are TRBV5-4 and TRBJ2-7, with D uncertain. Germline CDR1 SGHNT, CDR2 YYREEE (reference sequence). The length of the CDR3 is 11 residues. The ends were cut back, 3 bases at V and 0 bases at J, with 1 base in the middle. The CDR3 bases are TGTGCCAGCAGCTCCTCCTACGAGCAGTACTTC. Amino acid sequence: CASSSSYEQYF.

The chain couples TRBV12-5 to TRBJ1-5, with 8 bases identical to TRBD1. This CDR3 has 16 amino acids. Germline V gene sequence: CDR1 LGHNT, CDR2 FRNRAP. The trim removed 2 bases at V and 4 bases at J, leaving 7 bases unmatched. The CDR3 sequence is CASGLYQGAGNQPQHF. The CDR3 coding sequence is TGTGCTAGTGGTTTGTACCAGGGGGCGGGTAATCAGCCCCAGCATTTT.

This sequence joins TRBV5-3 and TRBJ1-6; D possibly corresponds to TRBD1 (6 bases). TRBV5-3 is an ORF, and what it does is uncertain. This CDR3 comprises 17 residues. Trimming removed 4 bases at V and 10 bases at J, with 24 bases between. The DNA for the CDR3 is TGTGCCAGAAGCCGACTCACACAGACAGGTAGAGAATCACCCCTCCACTTT. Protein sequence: CARSRLTQTGRESPLHF.